These 6 T cell receptor beta chains were all obtained from the same sample, sequenced in a study of diagnostic markers for celiac disease. TCRdb reprocessed the reads, keeping one entry per CDR3 protein, no DNA. The repertoire table contains 7,000 to 8,000 distinct CDR3 sequences. The sample taken for sequencing was either unsorted cells or a sorted T cell fraction (not recorded which). These receptors were obtained from a human donor. This table probably holds off-target reads from a library built for another chain.

CDR3 sequence reads: CSATRAWDDNEQFF. The chain carries TRBV29-1 and TRBJ2-1; TCRdb returns TRBD1, unconfirmable since there is no DNA. CDR1 and CDR2 from the germline V gene are SQVTM and ANQGSEA. This CDR3 has 14 amino acids.

Frequency places this clonotype as medium-sized (0.01 to 0.1%). This CDR3 is CSAREYASGANVLTF. The J gene is TRBJ2-6, the V gene TRBV20-1. CDR1 and CDR2 from the germline V gene are DFQATT and SNEGSKA (reference sequence). The CDR3 is made up of 15 amino acids.

Judged by frequency, this clonotype is hyperexpanded. This chain joins TRBV28 and TRBJ2-3; TCRdb picks TRBD1, but there is no DNA to check that call. The CDR3 is 15 amino acids. Germline CDR1 is MDHEN and CDR2 is SYDVKM. CDR3 residues: CASSIAGQGADTQYF. Full variable domain (rest looked up from reference TRBV28 and TRBJ2-3): DVKVTQSSRYLVKRTGEKVFLECVQDMDHENMFWYRQDPGLGLRLIYFSYDVKMKEKGDIPEGYSVSREKKERFSLILESASTNQTSMYLCASSIAGQGADTQYFGPGTRLTVL.

This clonotype ranks as medium-sized in terms of frequency. This chain connects TRBV29-1 to TRBJ2-3; there is no DNA to check the TCRdb D call of TRBD1. Germline CDR1 and CDR2: SQVTM and ANQGSEA. The CDR3 extends over 14 amino acids. This CDR3 reads CSAGAETSTDTQYF.

This CDR3 reads CASSYGGTQYF. The chain carries TRBV6-5 and TRBJ2-5; no DNA is available, so the TRBD1 call from TCRdb remains unchecked. Germline CDR1 MNHEY, CDR2 SVGAGI. The CDR3 spans 11 residues.

The chain employs TRBV12-3 or TRBV12-4 and TRBJ1-3. This CDR3 comprises 14 residues. The CDR3 loop is CASSFHLSGNTIYF.